This T cell receptor beta chain was profiled in a study of OX40 agonist ivuxolimab in advanced cancers. In germline, CDR1 is SGDLS, CDR2 YYNGEE. CDR3 length: 15 residues. V lost 1 base and J lost 0, with 11 bases in between. This clone is medium-sized within its sample. Clones were read by immunoSEQ multiplex PCR, and TCRdb kept only the in-frame ones, dropping some. The data hold about 15,000 clones, with roughly four fifths observed a single time. The TCR originated in an adult with an advanced solid tumor such as melanoma, head and neck, liver or kidney cancer. The sample consisted of CD4+ or CD8+ T cells sorted from blood, taken in a trial of the OX40 agonist ivuxolimab. This rearrangement joins TRBV9 to TRBJ2-7, with D perhaps TRBD2 (5 bases). DNA for the CDR3: TGTGCCAGCAGCGTAATGAGCGGAACCTCCTACGAGCAGTACTTC. Translating gives CASSVMSGTSYEQYF.